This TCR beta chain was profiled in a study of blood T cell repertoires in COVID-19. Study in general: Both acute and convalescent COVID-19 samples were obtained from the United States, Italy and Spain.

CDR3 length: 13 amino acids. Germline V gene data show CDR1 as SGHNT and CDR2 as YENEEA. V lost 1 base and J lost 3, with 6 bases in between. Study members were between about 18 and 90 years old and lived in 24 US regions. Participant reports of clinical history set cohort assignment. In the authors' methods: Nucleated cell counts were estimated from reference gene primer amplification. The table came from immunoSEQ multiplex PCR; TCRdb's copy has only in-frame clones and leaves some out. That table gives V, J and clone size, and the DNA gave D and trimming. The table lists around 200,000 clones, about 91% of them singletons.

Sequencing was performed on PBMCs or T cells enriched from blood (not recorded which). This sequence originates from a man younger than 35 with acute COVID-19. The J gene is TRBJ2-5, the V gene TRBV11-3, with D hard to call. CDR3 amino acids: CASSLVEEETQYF. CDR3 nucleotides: TGTGCCAGCAGCTTAGTTGAGGAAGAGACCCAGTACTTC.